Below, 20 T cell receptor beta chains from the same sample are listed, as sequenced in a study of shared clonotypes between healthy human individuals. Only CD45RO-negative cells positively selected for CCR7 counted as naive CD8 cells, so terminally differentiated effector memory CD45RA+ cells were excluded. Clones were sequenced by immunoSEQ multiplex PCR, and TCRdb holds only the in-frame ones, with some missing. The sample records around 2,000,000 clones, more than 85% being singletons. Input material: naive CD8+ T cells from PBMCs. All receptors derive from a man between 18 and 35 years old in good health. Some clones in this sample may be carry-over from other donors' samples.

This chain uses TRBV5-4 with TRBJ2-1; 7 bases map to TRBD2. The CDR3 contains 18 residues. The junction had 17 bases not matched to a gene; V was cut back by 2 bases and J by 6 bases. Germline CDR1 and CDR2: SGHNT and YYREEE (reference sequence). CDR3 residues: CASSFAPFGGGYSNEQFF. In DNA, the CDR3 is TGTGCCAGCAGCTTCGCCCCTTTTGGGGGAGGGTACTCCAATGAGCAGTTCTTC.

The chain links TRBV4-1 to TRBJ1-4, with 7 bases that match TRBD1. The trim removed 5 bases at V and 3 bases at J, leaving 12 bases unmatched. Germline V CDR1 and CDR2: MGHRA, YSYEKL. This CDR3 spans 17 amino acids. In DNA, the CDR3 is TGCGCCAGCAGCAGTGGGACAGAGGGATTGGCTAATGAAAAACTGTTTTTT. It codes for CASSSGTEGLANEKLFF.

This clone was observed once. Here the CDR3 reads CASSQQGSSYEQYF. CDR3 DNA: TGTGCCAGCAGTCAACAGGGTTCCAGCTACGAGCAGTACTTC. This rearrangement joins TRBV27 to TRBJ2-7; D may be TRBD1 (6 bases). V lost 5 bases, J lost 3 bases, and 14 bases lay in between. The germline gives CDR1 MNHEY, CDR2 SMNVEV (reference sequence). The length of the CDR3 is 14 residues.

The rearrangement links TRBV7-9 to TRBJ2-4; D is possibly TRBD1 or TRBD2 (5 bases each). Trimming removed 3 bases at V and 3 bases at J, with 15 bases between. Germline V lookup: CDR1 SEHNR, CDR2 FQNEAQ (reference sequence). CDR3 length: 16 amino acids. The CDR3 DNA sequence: TGTGCCAGCAGCTTTCCGGGGCCTTCACTCAAAAACATTCAGTACTTC. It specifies CASSFPGPSLKNIQYF.

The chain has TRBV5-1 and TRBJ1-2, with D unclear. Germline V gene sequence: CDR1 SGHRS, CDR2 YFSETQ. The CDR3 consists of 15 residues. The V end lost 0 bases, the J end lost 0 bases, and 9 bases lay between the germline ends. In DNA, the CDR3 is TGCGCCAGCAGCTTGGCGGTCCCTACTAACTATGGCTACACCTTC. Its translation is CASSLAVPTNYGYTF.

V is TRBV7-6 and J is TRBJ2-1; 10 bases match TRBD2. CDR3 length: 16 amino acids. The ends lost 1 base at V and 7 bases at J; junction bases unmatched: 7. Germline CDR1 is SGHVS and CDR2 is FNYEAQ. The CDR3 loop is CASSLGFGTSDNEQFF. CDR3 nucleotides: TGTGCCAGCAGCTTAGGTTTTGGGACTAGCGATAATGAGCAGTTCTTC.

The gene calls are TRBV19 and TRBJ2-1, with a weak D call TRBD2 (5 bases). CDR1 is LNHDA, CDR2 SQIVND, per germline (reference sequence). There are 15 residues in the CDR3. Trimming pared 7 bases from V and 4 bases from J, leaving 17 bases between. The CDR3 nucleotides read TGTGCCAGTACACCTGGCCCAACGGGGTACAATGAGCAGTTCTTC. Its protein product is CASTPGPTGYNEQFF.

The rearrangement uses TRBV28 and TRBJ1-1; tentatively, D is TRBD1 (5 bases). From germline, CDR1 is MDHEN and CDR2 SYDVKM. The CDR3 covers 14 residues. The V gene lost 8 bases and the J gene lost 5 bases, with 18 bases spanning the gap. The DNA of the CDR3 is TGTGCCAGCCGAAATCGGGGAGGGGAAACTGAAGCTTTCTTT. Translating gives CASRNRGGETEAFF.

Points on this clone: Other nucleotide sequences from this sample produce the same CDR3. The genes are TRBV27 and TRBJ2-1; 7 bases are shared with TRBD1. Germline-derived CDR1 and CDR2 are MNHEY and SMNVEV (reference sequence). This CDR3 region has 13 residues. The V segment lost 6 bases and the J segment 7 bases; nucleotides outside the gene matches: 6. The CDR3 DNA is TGTGCCAGCAGCCCCGGGACAGTTAATGAGCAGTTCTTC. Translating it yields CASSPGTVNEQFF.

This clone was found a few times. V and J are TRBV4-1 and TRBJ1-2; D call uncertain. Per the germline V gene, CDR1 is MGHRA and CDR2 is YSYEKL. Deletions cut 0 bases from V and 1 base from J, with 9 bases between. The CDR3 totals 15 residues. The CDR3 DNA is TGCGCCAGCAGCCAAGATCGAACGTTTAACTATGGCTACACCTTC. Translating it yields CASSQDRTFNYGYTF.

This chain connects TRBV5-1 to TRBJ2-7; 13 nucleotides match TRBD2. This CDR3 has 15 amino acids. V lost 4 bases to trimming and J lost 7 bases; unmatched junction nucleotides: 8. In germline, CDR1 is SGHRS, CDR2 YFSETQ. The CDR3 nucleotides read TGCGCCAGCAGCCTAGGGACTAGCGGGGCTCTAGAGCAGTACTTC. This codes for CASSLGTSGALEQYF. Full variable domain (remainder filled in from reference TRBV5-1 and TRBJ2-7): KAGVTQTPRYLIKTRGQQVTLSCSPISGHRSVSWYQQTPGQGLQFLFEYFSETQRNKGNFPGRFSGRQFSNSRSEMNVSTLELGDSALYLCASSLGTSGALEQYFGPGTRLTVT.

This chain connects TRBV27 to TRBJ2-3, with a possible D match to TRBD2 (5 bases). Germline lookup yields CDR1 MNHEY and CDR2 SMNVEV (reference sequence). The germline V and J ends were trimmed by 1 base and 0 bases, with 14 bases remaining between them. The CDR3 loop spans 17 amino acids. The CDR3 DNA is TGTGCCAGCAGTTTATTGGGAGCTCCAGGAAGCACAGATACGCAGTATTTT. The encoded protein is CASSLLGAPGSTDTQYF.

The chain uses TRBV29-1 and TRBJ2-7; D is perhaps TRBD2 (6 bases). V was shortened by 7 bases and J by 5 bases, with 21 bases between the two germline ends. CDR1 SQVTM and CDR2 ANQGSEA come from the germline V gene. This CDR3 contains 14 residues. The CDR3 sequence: CSATSSWRDDEQYF. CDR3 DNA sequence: TGCAGCGCCACCTCTAGCTGGCGGGACGACGAGCAGTACTTC.

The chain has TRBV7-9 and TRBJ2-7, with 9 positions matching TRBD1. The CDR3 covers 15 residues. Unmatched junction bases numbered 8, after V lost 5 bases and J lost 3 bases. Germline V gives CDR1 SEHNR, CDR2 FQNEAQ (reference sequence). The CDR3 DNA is TGTGCCAGCAGCCCCAAGGACAGGGGTGGCTACGAGCAGTACTTC. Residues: CASSPKDRGGYEQYF.

The CDR3 nucleotides read TGTGCCAGCAGCCCCATCGGGGGGGGAGTTGTTTCGTGGGAGCAGTACTTC. Its translation is CASSPIGGGVVSWEQYF. J is TRBJ2-7 and V is TRBV7-2; TRBD2 agrees at 8 bases. The CDR3 loop spans 17 amino acids. CDR1 is SGHTA and CDR2 is FQGNSA in the germline V gene. The trim removed 5 bases at V and 7 bases at J, leaving 19 bases unmatched. Variable domain in full (rest from reference TRBV7-2 and TRBJ2-7): GAGVSQSPSNKVTEKGKDVELRCDPISGHTALYWYRQSLGQGLEFLIYFQGNSAPDKSGLPSDRFSAERTGGSVSTLTIQRTQQEDSAVYLCASSPIGGGVVSWEQYFGPGTRLTVT.

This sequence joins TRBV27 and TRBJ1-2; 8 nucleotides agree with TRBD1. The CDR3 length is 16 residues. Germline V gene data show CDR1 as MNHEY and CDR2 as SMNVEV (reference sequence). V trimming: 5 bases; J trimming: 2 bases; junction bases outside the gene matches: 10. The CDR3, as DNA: TGTGCCAGCAGTACTCCCTCGACAGGGGAAAACTATGGCTACACCTTC. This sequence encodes CASSTPSTGENYGYTF.

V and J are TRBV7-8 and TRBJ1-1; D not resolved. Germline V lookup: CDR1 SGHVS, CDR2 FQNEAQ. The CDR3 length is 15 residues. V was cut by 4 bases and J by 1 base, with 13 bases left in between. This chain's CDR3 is CASSSKANRNTEAFF. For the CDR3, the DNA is TGTGCCAGCAGCTCCAAGGCCAACCGGAACACTGAAGCTTTCTTT.

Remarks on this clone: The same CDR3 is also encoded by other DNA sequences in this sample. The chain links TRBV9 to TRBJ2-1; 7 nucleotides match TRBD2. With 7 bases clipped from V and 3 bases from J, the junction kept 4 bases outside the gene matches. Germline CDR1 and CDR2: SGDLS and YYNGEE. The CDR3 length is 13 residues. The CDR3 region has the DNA TGTGCCAGCGGGTTAGCGGGCTACAATGAGCAGTTCTTC. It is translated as CASGLAGYNEQFF.

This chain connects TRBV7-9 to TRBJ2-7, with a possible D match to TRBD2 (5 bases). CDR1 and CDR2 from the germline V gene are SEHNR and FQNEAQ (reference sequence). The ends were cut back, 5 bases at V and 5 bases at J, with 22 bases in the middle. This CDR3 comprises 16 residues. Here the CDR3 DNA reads TGTGCCAGCAGCCTACCCGGTCCGGGGTTAATGCACGAGCAGTACTTC. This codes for CASSLPGPGLMHEQYF.

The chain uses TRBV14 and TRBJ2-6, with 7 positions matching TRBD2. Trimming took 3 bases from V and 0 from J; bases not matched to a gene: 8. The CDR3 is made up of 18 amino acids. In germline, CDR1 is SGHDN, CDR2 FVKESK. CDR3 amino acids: CASSHEPGLPSGANVLTF. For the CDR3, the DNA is TGTGCCAGCAGCCATGAGCCGGGACTACCCTCTGGGGCCAACGTCCTGACTTTC.